The 25 T cell receptor beta chains listed next were all sequenced from one sample in a study of CD8 T cells in Susac syndrome (dated by TCRdb to between 2019 and 2020). Receptor amplification or capture employed the immunoSEQ multiplex PCR assay. RNA was extracted with the RNeasy kit and 0.5 to 1 ug was reverse transcribed using random hexamers. TCRdb cleaned the public reads at Q25 with fastp, built clones with MiXCR and kept in-frame beta chains. Every distinct CDR3 protein forms one entry, paired with its most common genes and DNA. This sample holds some 150,000 distinct CDR3 sequences; about 94% were observed only once. The ten largest clones capture roughly 0.2% of the sample. The specimen was CD8+ T cells from PBMCs. The receptor source for this set is a human donor with multiple sclerosis.

The chain combines TRBV12-3 or TRBV12-4 with TRBJ1-4; D is ambiguous. This CDR3 is 15 amino acids long. The V and J ends lost 6 bases and 3 bases respectively, with 14 bases between them. CDR3 in amino acids: CASSPVDRANEKLFF. CDR3 DNA: TGTGCCAGCAGCCCCGTCGACCGGGCTAATGAAAAACTGTTTTTT.

V is TRBV5-4 and J is TRBJ2-1; perhaps TRBD2 as D (5 bases). The germline V gene encodes CDR1 SGHNT and CDR2 YYREEE (reference sequence). The CDR3 loop spans 13 amino acids. Trimming pared 0 bases from V and 6 bases from J, leaving 7 bases between. The CDR3 here is CASSLVEGNEQFF. The CDR3 nucleotides are TGTGCCAGCAGCTTGGTAGAGGGCAATGAGCAGTTCTTC.

The chain is built from TRBV20-1 and TRBJ1-1; D remains unclear. V lost 0 bases and J lost 0, with 17 bases in between. CDR1 and CDR2 (germline): DFQATT, SNEGSKA (reference sequence). The CDR3 runs to 17 residues. The DNA of the CDR3 is TGCAGTGCTAGAGATCGGGCTGTGCAGGTTCTGAACACTGAAGCTTTCTTT. This encodes CSARDRAVQVLNTEAFF.

The rearrangement links TRBV29-1 to TRBJ1-2, with D maybe TRBD1 (5 bases). The CDR3 has 13 residues. CDR1 and CDR2 (germline): SQVTM, ANQGSEA. V was clipped by 6 bases and J by 5 bases, with 16 bases between them. In DNA, the CDR3 is TGCAGCGTCGAGCGGGGGGAAGGGTATGGCTACACCTTC. It encodes CSVERGEGYGYTF.

A single count supports this clonotype. The chain joins TRBV18 to TRBJ2-6; TRBD1 agrees at 9 bases. The V segment lost 3 bases and the J segment 2 bases; nucleotides outside the gene matches: 11. This CDR3 is built from 19 residues. Germline loops: CDR1 KGHSH, CDR2 LQKENI. The CDR3 DNA is TGTGCCAGCTCACCTACGTCCCGGGACAGGGTAACTGGGGCCAACGTCCTGACTTTC. It encodes CASSPTSRDRVTGANVLTF.

The chain has TRBV20-1 and TRBJ2-7; D assignment may be TRBD1 or TRBD2 (6 bases each). CDR3 length equals 14 residues. Per germline, CDR1 DFQATT and CDR2 SNEGSKA (reference sequence). Deletions cut 4 bases from V and 4 bases from J, with 17 bases between. CDR3 residues: CSATTRGPMYEQYF. CDR3 nucleotide sequence: TGCAGTGCTACCACCCGGGGGCCTATGTACGAGCAGTACTTC.

This clonotype was observed a single time. This chain connects TRBV6-5 to TRBJ1-5; the match to TRBD1 covers 9 bases. This CDR3 is built from 14 residues. Trimming took 5 bases from V and 3 from J; bases not matched to a gene: 2. Germline CDR1 is MNHEY and CDR2 is SVGAGI. The CDR3 loop reads CASSDRGINQPQHF. The CDR3 DNA is TGTGCCAGCAGTGACAGGGGGATCAATCAGCCCCAGCATTTT.

The rearrangement uses TRBV12-3 or TRBV12-4 and TRBJ2-1, with D perhaps being TRBD1 or TRBD2 (5 bases each). Trimming left V 2 bases short and J 8 bases short, with 13 bases between. The CDR3 contains 14 residues. The CDR3 nucleotides are TGTGCCAGCAGTTTAAGTTGGGGGTTGGATGAGCAGTTCTTC. Encoded protein: CASSLSWGLDEQFF.

The table lists this clonotype with a few counts. The chain recombines TRBV12-3 or TRBV12-4 with TRBJ1-1; D call uncertain. The CDR3 is 11 residues long. Trimming removed 1 base from V and 6 bases from J, with 3 bases in between. The CDR3 region has the DNA TGTGCCAGCAGTTTAGGACCTGAAGCTTTCTTT. It specifies CASSLGPEAFF.

The V gene is TRBV12-3 or TRBV12-4, the J gene TRBJ2-5; D is perhaps TRBD2 (5 bases). Trimming left V 1 base short and J 9 bases short, with 15 bases between. This CDR3 has 14 residues. This chain's CDR3 is CASSLGGSRVAQYF. The CDR3 region has the DNA TGTGCCAGCAGTTTAGGAGGGTCTCGCGTGGCCCAGTACTTC.

V and J are TRBV5-4 and TRBJ2-7; 7 bases map to TRBD2. Looked up from germline, CDR1 is SGHNT and CDR2 is YYREEE (reference sequence). Trimming took 7 bases from V and 5 from J; bases not matched to a gene: 6. The CDR3 runs 12 residues. CDR3 loop: CASAEGLNEQYF. The DNA of the CDR3 is TGTGCCAGCGCGGAGGGACTAAACGAGCAGTACTTC.

The table lists this clonotype with a count of one. This chain connects TRBV7-9 to TRBJ1-2; D is undetermined. The germline CDR1 and CDR2 sequences are SEHNR and FQNEAQ (reference sequence). The CDR3 length is 17 residues. V was cut by 1 base and J by 1 base, with 16 bases left in between. CDR3 sequence reads: CASSLDGYGELNYGYTF. CDR3 nucleotide sequence: TGTGCCAGCAGCTTAGACGGGTACGGGGAACTTAACTATGGCTACACCTTC.

This chain joins TRBV24-1 and TRBJ1-2; D call uncertain. This CDR3 spans 12 amino acids. In germline, CDR1 is KGHDR, CDR2 SFDVKD. The V end was cut by 2 bases, the J end by 6 bases, with 6 bases between. The CDR3 DNA reads TGTGCCACCAGTGATTCGGGGAATGGCTACACCTTC. Translated: CATSDSGNGYTF.

As concerns this clonotype: A junction end diverges from the germline sequence, so it may reflect a read error. This sequence joins TRBV7-9 and TRBJ1-1; tentative D call: TRBD1 (6 bases). The CDR3 covers 13 residues. Germline V gene data show CDR1 as SEHNR and CDR2 as FQNEAQ (reference sequence). CDR3 nucleotide sequence: TGTGCCAGCAGCCCTTCGTATGGGGACACAAGCGGCTTT. It translates to CASSPSYGDTSGF. Based on the CDR3 plus reference TRBV7-9 and TRBJ1-1, the full variable domain is DTGVSQNPRHKITKRGQNVTFRCDPISEHNRLYWYRQTLGQGPEFLTYFQNEAQLEKSRLLSDRFSAERPKGSFSTLEIQRTEQGDSAMYLCASSPSYGDTSGFGQGTRLTVV.

This clonotype was counted once. The gene calls are TRBV13 and TRBJ2-7; D is tentatively TRBD1 or TRBD2 (5 bases each). The CDR3 is made up of 13 amino acids. V lost 4 bases and J 3 bases, leaving 10 bases between the germline ends. Germline V gene sequence: CDR1 PRHDT, CDR2 FYEKMQ (reference sequence). For the CDR3, the DNA is TGTGCCAGCAGCTCCGGGACCAACTACGAGCAGTACTTC. Residues: CASSSGTNYEQYF. Using reference TRBV13 and TRBJ2-7 for the parts outside the CDR3, the full variable domain is AAGVIQSPRHLIKEKRETATLKCYPIPRHDTVYWYQQGPGQDPQFLISFYEKMQSDKGSIPDRFSAQQFSDYHSELNMSSLELGDSALYFCASSSGTNYEQYFGPGTRLTVT.

The rearrangement joins TRBV7-9 to TRBJ2-7; D perhaps matches TRBD2 (5 bases). The CDR3 has 14 residues. Germline assignment: CDR1 SEHNR and CDR2 FQNEAQ (reference sequence). V was pared by 5 bases and J by 5 bases, with 16 bases between. In DNA, the CDR3 is TGTGCCAGCAGCCCGGGTTGGAAGGGAGACGAGCAGTACTTC. It codes for CASSPGWKGDEQYF. Complete variable domain (other parts from reference TRBV7-9 and TRBJ2-7): DTGVSQNPRHKITKRGQNVTFRCDPISEHNRLYWYRQTLGQGPEFLTYFQNEAQLEKSRLLSDRFSAERPKGSFSTLEIQRTEQGDSAMYLCASSPGWKGDEQYFGPGTRLTVT.

The chain couples TRBV20-1 to TRBJ2-1, with D perhaps assigned TRBD1 or TRBD2 (5 bases each). Trimming cost V 0 bases and J 9 bases, with 18 bases left between them. Looked up from germline, CDR1 is DFQATT and CDR2 is SNEGSKA (reference sequence). The CDR3 length is 15 residues. The CDR3: CSARDSGLDGGEQFF. In DNA form, the CDR3 reads TGCAGTGCTAGAGATTCAGGGTTGGATGGGGGTGAGCAGTTCTTC.

The V gene is TRBV13, the J gene TRBJ2-5; 16 positions match TRBD2. Unmatched junction bases numbered 1, after V lost 5 bases and J lost 1 base. Germline V lookup: CDR1 PRHDT, CDR2 FYEKMQ (reference sequence). The CDR3 totals 16 residues. The CDR3 nucleotides read TGTGCCAGCAGCGGGACTAGCGGGGGGGCCCAAGAGACCCAGTACTTC. Translated: CASSGTSGGAQETQYF. Full variable domain (rest looked up from reference TRBV13 and TRBJ2-5): AAGVIQSPRHLIKEKRETATLKCYPIPRHDTVYWYQQGPGQDPQFLISFYEKMQSDKGSIPDRFSAQQFSDYHSELNMSSLELGDSALYFCASSGTSGGAQETQYFGPGTRLLVL.

V is TRBV27 and J is TRBJ1-5, with TRBD1 matching over 8 bases. This CDR3 is 11 amino acids long. V lost 8 bases, J lost 11 bases, and 5 bases stayed unmatched. Germline V gene lookup returns CDR1 MNHEY and CDR2 SMNVEV (reference sequence). Here the CDR3 DNA reads TGTGCCAGCGGACAGGGCAGTTCCCAGCATTTT. It specifies CASGQGSSQHF.

The rearrangement joins TRBV4-1 to TRBJ1-5; 8 bases agree with TRBD1. With 1 base clipped from V and 1 base from J, the junction kept 0 bases outside the gene matches. CDR1 and CDR2 (germline): MGHRA, YSYEKL. The CDR3 covers 15 residues. The CDR3 DNA reads as TGCGCCAGCAGCCAAGGGACAGGGAGCAATCAGCCCCAGCATTTT. Its protein is CASSQGTGSNQPQHF.

On this clonotype: The missing conserved phenylalanine or tryptophan at the end of this CDR3 makes a read error likely. No DNA is shown, since the ends of the CDR3 on it are uncertain; the CDR3 is the one TCRdb lists. The chain couples TRBV24-1 to TRBJ1-4; the table's D call, TRBD1, was not checked against the DNA. The CDR3 length is 12 residues, termini included. Per the germline V gene, CDR1 is KGHDR and CDR2 is SFDVKD. CDR3 sequence reads: CATSDPLRDSKI.

The chain recombines TRBV12-3 or TRBV12-4 with TRBJ2-3; no firm D call. Trimming left V 4 bases short and J 6 bases short, with 14 bases between. There are 14 residues in the CDR3. The CDR3 loop is CASSSRKSPDTQYF. The CDR3 nucleotides are TGTGCCAGCAGTTCTAGGAAGTCTCCTGATACGCAGTATTTT.

This clonotype was counted a single time. This sequence joins TRBV19 and TRBJ2-1; D uncertain. V was clipped by 4 bases and J by 5 bases, with 9 bases between them. Germline-derived CDR1 and CDR2 are LNHDA and SQIVND (reference sequence). This CDR3 contains 13 residues. CDR3 bases: TGTGCCAGTAGTACGAGGACGCACAATGAGCAGTTCTTC. It codes for CASSTRTHNEQFF.

V and J are TRBV7-9 and TRBJ1-1; D not resolved. The V gene's germline CDR1 is SEHNR and CDR2 FQNEAQ (reference sequence). There are 12 residues in the CDR3. The ends were cut back, 5 bases at V and 1 base at J, with 5 bases in the middle. The CDR3 DNA reads TGTGCCAGCAGCCATCGGAACACTGAAGCTTTCTTT. Amino acid sequence: CASSHRNTEAFF. Supplemented by reference TRBV7-9 and TRBJ1-1, the full variable domain reads DTGVSQNPRHKITKRGQNVTFRCDPISEHNRLYWYRQTLGQGPEFLTYFQNEAQLEKSRLLSDRFSAERPKGSFSTLEIQRTEQGDSAMYLCASSHRNTEAFFGQGTRLTVV.

CDR3 region: CASAGQDKPGAKNIQYF. The CDR3 coding sequence is TGTGCCAGCGCCGGTCAGGATAAGCCTGGTGCCAAAAACATTCAGTACTTC. The chain combines TRBV9 with TRBJ2-4, with D unresolved. Germline CDR1 reads SGDLS; CDR2 reads YYNGEE. This CDR3 spans 17 amino acids. V dropped 7 bases and J dropped 1 base, with 21 bases sitting between them. Drawing the rest from reference TRBV9 and TRBJ2-4, the complete variable domain is DSGVTQTPKHLITATGQRVTLRCSPRSGDLSVYWYQQSLDQGLQFLIQYYNGEERAKGNILERFSAQQFPDLHSELNLSSLELGDSALYFCASAGQDKPGAKNIQYFGAGTRLSVL.